A single T cell receptor (beta chain) is shown here with its context. The PCR had 60 Vbeta and 13 Jbeta primers. Sequencing was performed with immunoSEQ multiplex PCR; in TCRdb, only in-frame clones are kept and a portion is missing. Its table lists some 130,000 clones. The sample belongs to a study of cytomegalovirus exposure and HLA in healthy donors. The CDR3 extends over 15 amino acids. With 0 bases removed from V and 7 bases from J, the gap between germline ends came to 12 bases. Germline lookup yields CDR1 SGHNT and CDR2 YENEEA. The chain has TRBV11-3 and TRBJ2-2; tentative D call: TRBD1 (7 bases). This clonotype was sampled from a woman aged 40 to 55 in good health and CMV-seropositive. Material for sequencing was PBMCs. Here the CDR3 reads CASSLDRGDVGELFF. CDR3 coding DNA: TGTGCCAGCAGCTTAGACAGGGGGGATGTCGGGGAGCTGTTTTTT.